These 3 T cell receptor beta chains were all obtained from the same sample, sequenced in a study of T cell repertoires in cytomegalovirus infection. No cognate antigen is known for these TCRs. TCRdb passed the reads through MiXCR, listing each CDR3 protein once. This table has a few hundred thousand distinct CDR3 sequences, 20% to 25% appearing once. The input for sequencing was cultured PBMCs, taken from culture after CMV antigen stimulation. Receptors were obtained from a human donor in good health (CMV status not recorded). Some clones in this sample may be carry-over from other donors' samples.

This clonotype was recorded many times. V is TRBV7-2 and J is TRBJ2-4; 10 nucleotides match TRBD1. This CDR3 comprises 18 residues. CDR1 is SGHTA, CDR2 FQGNSA, per germline. Trimming took 4 bases from V and 1 from J; bases not matched to a gene: 10. This CDR3 reads CASSSLGGQGPAKNIQYF. The DNA for the CDR3 is TGTGCCAGCAGCTCCCTAGGGGGACAGGGGCCGGCCAAAAACATTCAGTACTTC.

The genes are TRBV11-2 and TRBJ2-7; a possible D gene is TRBD1 (5 bases). This CDR3 contains 14 residues. V shed 5 bases and J shed 0 bases, with 11 bases lying between them. Germline V gene sequence: CDR1 SGHAT, CDR2 FQNNGV. CDR3 sequence: CASSRGPSSYEQYV. The CDR3 DNA sequence: TGTGCCAGCAGCAGGGGCCCGAGCTCCTACGAGCAGTACGTC.

This clonotype was seen at least ten times. This chain joins TRBV7-2 and TRBJ2-5; D gene uncertain. The length of the CDR3 is 14 residues. V shed 5 bases and J shed 5 bases, with 15 bases lying between them. The germline CDR1 and CDR2 sequences are SGHTA and FQGNSA. CDR3 in DNA: TGTGCCAGCAGCCCAAACGGTGCTATGGAGACCCAGTACTTC. It yields the protein CASSPNGAMETQYF.